Below are 8 T cell receptor beta chains sequenced from a single sample in a study of blood T cells in healthy people across ages. Using a J-beta primer mix together with a sample-barcoded 5' primer, a second PCR was run for roughly 6 to 12 cycles. TCRdb redid the calling of the 5' RACE reads with MiXCR, one entry per CDR3 protein. The sample has approximately 820,000 distinct CDR3 sequences, around two fifths seen once; the top ten hold about a fifth. Sequenced material: blood. The receptors derive from a man in his 60s in good health.

This clonotype was detected a few times. The rearrangement links TRBV6-2 or TRBV6-3 to TRBJ1-5; tentatively, D is TRBD1 (5 bases). Looked up from germline, CDR1 is MNHEY and CDR2 is SVGEGT. This CDR3 has 14 residues. The germline V and J ends were trimmed by 4 bases and 7 bases, with 14 bases remaining between them. The CDR3 reads CASSWDGVVQPQHF. The CDR3 DNA follows: TGTGCCAGCAGTTGGGACGGTGTCGTACAGCCCCAGCATTTT.

CDR3 bases: TGTGCCAGCAGTACCTTACAATACTCCGGACAGCACCGGGTGGAGACCCAGTACTTC. It codes for CASSTLQYSGQHRVETQYF. The chain carries TRBV28 and TRBJ2-5; maybe TRBD1 (6 bases). The CDR3 is 19 amino acids. The germline CDR1 and CDR2 sequences are MDHEN and SYDVKM. The ends were cut back, 5 bases at V and 5 bases at J, with 30 bases in the middle.

The chain joins TRBV18 to TRBJ2-3, with TRBD1 matching over 9 bases. Germline CDR1 and CDR2: KGHSH and LQKENI. Trimming removed 3 bases from V and 5 bases from J; junction bases left unmatched: 6. The CDR3 is 15 residues long. CDR3 DNA: TGTGCCAGCTCACCCCTACAGGGGGCAATAGATACGCAGTATTTT. Translated: CASSPLQGAIDTQYF.

This clonotype was recorded many times. V usage is TRBV7-2 and J usage is TRBJ2-6; D gene uncertain. The CDR3 has 14 residues. V lost 1 base to trimming and J lost 4 bases, with 5 bases between them. Germline CDR1 and CDR2: SGHTA and FQGNSA. CDR3 amino acids: CASSLVPGANVLTF. The DNA of the CDR3 is TGTGCCAGCAGCTTAGTTCCCGGGGCCAACGTCCTGACTTTC.

This rearrangement joins TRBV12-3 or TRBV12-4 to TRBJ1-2, with 9 bases aligning to TRBD1. The CDR3 covers 15 residues. V lost 5 bases to trimming and J lost 2 bases; unmatched junction nucleotides: 6. CDR3 amino acids: CASSPTGTGNYGYTF. CDR3 DNA sequence: TGTGCCAGCAGTCCGACCGGGACAGGGAACTATGGCTACACCTTC.

This clonotype was observed once. The V gene is TRBV10-3, the J gene TRBJ2-7; D might be TRBD2 (6 bases). The germline CDR1 and CDR2 sequences are ENHRY and SYGVKD. V was clipped by 8 bases and J by 7 bases, with 18 bases between them. This CDR3 is 13 amino acids long. The CDR3 loop reads CAIFPTSHNEQYF. CDR3 DNA sequence: TGTGCCATCTTCCCTACTAGCCACAATGAGCAGTACTTC.

Note on this clonotype: Its ends do not fully match the called genes, so a read error is possible. J is TRBJ2-7 and V is TRBV5-6, with D unclear. The CDR3 length is 15 residues. Germline V CDR1 and CDR2: SGHDT, YYEEEE. The chain's CDR3 is CASSSGSSASHEQYF. CDR3 bases: TGTGCCAGCAGTTCCGGGTCCTCCGCCTCCCACGAGCAGTACTTC. The full variable domain, in which reference TRBV5-6 and TRBJ2-7 provide the parts outside the CDR3, is DAGVTQSPTHLIKTRGQQVTLRCSPKSGHDTVSWYQQALGQGPQFIFQYYEEEERQRGNFPDRFSGHQFPNYSSELNVNALLLGDSALYLCASSSGSSASHEQYFGPGTRLTVT.

This clonotype was found a few times. This chain connects TRBV6-5 to TRBJ1-2; D is undetermined. This CDR3 contains 14 residues. Between the trimmed V and J ends, which lost 0 bases and 0 bases, there was a span of 5 bases. Germline values: CDR1 MNHEY, CDR2 SVGAGI. DNA of the CDR3: TGTGCCAGCAGTTACTCGATGTCTAACTATGGCTACACCTTC. Its protein product is CASSYSMSNYGYTF.